Below, one T cell receptor beta chain is given with its context. The CDR3 extends over 16 amino acids. V was clipped by 2 bases and J by 5 bases, with 20 bases between them. Germline-derived CDR1 and CDR2 are SGDLS and YYNGEE. This sample stems from a study of blood T cell repertoires in COVID-19. In the study overall: Researchers got acute and convalescent COVID-19 samples from the United States, Italy and Spain. Sample material is recorded as cDNA or gDNA derived from T cells, B-cell-depleted T cells, or PBMCs.

Sequencing was performed with immunoSEQ multiplex PCR; in TCRdb, only in-frame clones are kept and a portion is missing. This sample yields about 490,000 clones, of which approximately 85% are seen a single time; 3% to 3.5% belongs to the top ten. V gene TRBV9 combines with J gene TRBJ2-7; no clear D gene. The receptor's source is a human donor in a cohort sampled during active COVID-19. The sample consisted of peripheral blood. CDR3 bases: TGTGCCAGCAGCGTTCGAGGCACCTTAGAGTCCCACGAGCAGTACTTC. Translated, it gives CASSVRGTLESHEQYF.